This T cell receptor beta chain was profiled in a study of shared clonotypes between healthy human individuals. Study observations and caveats: Generation probabilities of non-shared clonotypes were lower (relative to those shared by all four donors). Rarefaction exposed incomplete sorted-subset sequencing despite large depth.

Terminally differentiated effector memory CD45RA+ cells were excluded by CCR7 positive selection of CD45RO-negative cells. It was across several immunoSEQ plates that each subset's genomic DNA was evenly split. Per the authors' pipeline: Filtering differed for immunoSEQ, which gave only junction sequences without quality scores. Here immunoSEQ multiplex PCR was the method, and the copy in TCRdb shows in-frame clones only, minus some. V, J and clone size derive from that table, while D and trimming were established from the DNA sequence. Of some 2.1 million clones listed, roughly 93% are singletons. Germline CDR1 and CDR2: SEHNR and FQNEAQ (reference sequence). Deletions cut 1 base from V and 1 base from J, with 9 bases between. There are 15 residues in the CDR3. Remarks on this clone: Its target is not known.

The chain links TRBV7-9 to TRBJ2-3, with D unclear. Source material: naive CD8+ T cells from PBMCs. The source of this sequence is a man between 18 and 29 years old in good health. Some clones in this sample may be carry-over from other donors' samples. CDR3 coding DNA: TGTGCCAGCAGCTTAGACCCCGCGGGCACAGATACGCAGTATTTT. This gives the protein CASSLDPAGTDTQYF. Drawing the rest from reference TRBV7-9 and TRBJ2-3, the complete variable domain is DTGVSQNPRHKITKRGQNVTFRCDPISEHNRLYWYRQTLGQGPEFLTYFQNEAQLEKSRLLSDRFSAERPKGSFSTLEIQRTEQGDSAMYLCASSLDPAGTDTQYFGPGTRLTVL.